Each of the 9 T cell receptor beta chains below was sequenced from the same sample in a study of control samples from healthy donors and cancer patients. The assay was immunoSEQ multiplex PCR, and TCRdb's table has in-frame clones only and misses some. The top ten hold roughly 9.4% of the sample, which has roughly 130,000 clones, 91% seen once. The sample consisted of blood. These receptor sequences come from a man aged 18 to 30 in good health.

This clone was seen more than once but under ten times. The gene calls are TRBV6-6 and TRBJ1-6; the D gene is possibly TRBD1 (5 bases). Germline lookup yields CDR1 MNHNY and CDR2 SVGAGI (reference sequence). This CDR3 contains 11 residues. Trimming removed 7 bases at V and 10 bases at J, with 8 bases between. In DNA form, the CDR3 reads TGTGCCAGCACCGCAGGGTCACCCCTCCACTTT. Translation: CASTAGSPLHF.

The chain has TRBV30 and TRBJ1-4; no definite D call. Deletions cut 0 bases from V and 0 bases from J, with 11 bases between. CDR3 length: 16 residues. CDR1 is GTSNPN and CDR2 is SVGIG in the germline V gene (reference sequence). CDR3 region: CAWSVLGRATNEKLFF. The DNA of the CDR3 is TGTGCCTGGAGTGTACTAGGGAGAGCAACTAATGAAAAACTGTTTTTT. The complete variable domain, with remaining parts taken from reference TRBV30 and TRBJ1-4, reads SQTIHQWPATLVQPVGSPLSLECTVEGTSNPNLYWYRQAAGRGLQLLFYSVGIGQISSEVPQNLSASRPQDRQFILSSKKLLLSDSGFYLCAWSVLGRATNEKLFFGSGTQLSVL.

The chain recombines TRBV6-6 with TRBJ2-3; no clear D. Germline V gene sequence: CDR1 MNHNY, CDR2 SVGAGI (reference sequence). The V gene lost 4 bases and the J gene lost 6 bases, with 11 bases spanning the gap. The CDR3 is made up of 13 amino acids. The CDR3 loop reads CASSSDNWDTQYF. CDR3 DNA: TGTGCCAGCAGTTCAGACAACTGGGATACGCAGTATTTT.

The rearrangement links TRBV7-9 to TRBJ1-1; TRBD1 might be the D (6 bases). This CDR3 has 14 amino acids. Germline V gene lookup returns CDR1 SEHNR and CDR2 FQNEAQ (reference sequence). Between the trimmed V and J ends, which lost 5 bases and 5 bases, there was a span of 15 bases. The CDR3 nucleotides read TGTGCCAGCAGCCCCCCACAGGGACAAACTGAAGCTTTCTTT. Translated, it gives CASSPPQGQTEAFF.

The V call is TRBV9, the J call TRBJ2-1; 8 positions agree with TRBD2. This CDR3 contains 14 residues. Looked up from germline, CDR1 is SGDLS and CDR2 is YYNGEE. With 0 bases clipped from V and 10 bases from J, the junction kept 6 bases outside the gene matches. The CDR3 is CASSVVGRGAEQFF. The CDR3 bases are TGTGCCAGCAGCGTAGTGGGGCGGGGGGCGGAGCAGTTCTTC.

The CDR3 sequence: CASSRSATGTPSYEQYF. The CDR3 DNA sequence: TGTGCCAGCTCACGATCCGCTACAGGGACCCCCTCCTACGAGCAGTACTTC. The chain combines TRBV18 with TRBJ2-7, with D perhaps matching TRBD1 (6 bases). Germline CDR1 KGHSH, CDR2 LQKENI. V lost 4 bases and J 0 bases, leaving 19 bases between the germline ends. This CDR3 spans 17 amino acids.

The V call is TRBV29-1, the J call TRBJ2-1; no clear D. V lost 4 bases and J lost 4, with 14 bases in between. The CDR3 spans 14 residues. Germline V gives CDR1 SQVTM, CDR2 ANQGSEA. The CDR3: CSVVGHSLYNEQFF. CDR3 bases: TGCAGCGTTGTAGGTCACTCCCTTTACAATGAGCAGTTCTTC.

The V call is TRBV12-3 or TRBV12-4, the J call TRBJ2-7; weak D call: TRBD2 (5 bases). Trimming stripped 4 bases from V and 5 bases from J, with 12 bases between. This CDR3 is 13 amino acids long. CDR3 protein: CASSYEGRDEQYF. The DNA of the CDR3 is TGTGCCAGCAGTTATGAGGGAAGGGACGAGCAGTACTTC.

The genes are TRBV5-1 and TRBJ1-2; 9 positions agree with TRBD1. Per germline, CDR1 SGHRS and CDR2 YFSETQ. The J segment lost 7 bases and the V segment lost 4 bases, leaving 8 bases of the junction unmatched. This CDR3 region has 14 residues. The CDR3, as DNA: TGCGCCAGCAGCCCCCAGGACAGGGGAGGTGGCTACACCTTC. It specifies CASSPQDRGGGYTF. The variable domain in full, completed from reference TRBV5-1 and TRBJ1-2, reads KAGVTQTPRYLIKTRGQQVTLSCSPISGHRSVSWYQQTPGQGLQFLFEYFSETQRNKGNFPGRFSGRQFSNSRSEMNVSTLELGDSALYLCASSPQDRGGGYTFGSGTRLTVV.